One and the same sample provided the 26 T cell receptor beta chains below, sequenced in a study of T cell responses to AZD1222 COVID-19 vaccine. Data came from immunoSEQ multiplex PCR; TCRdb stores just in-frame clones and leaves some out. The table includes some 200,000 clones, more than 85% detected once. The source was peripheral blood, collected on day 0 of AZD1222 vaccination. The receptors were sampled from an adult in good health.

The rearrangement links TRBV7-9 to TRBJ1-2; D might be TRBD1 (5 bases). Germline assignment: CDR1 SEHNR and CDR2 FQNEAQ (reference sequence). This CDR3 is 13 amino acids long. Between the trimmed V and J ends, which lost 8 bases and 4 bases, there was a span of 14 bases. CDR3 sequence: CASRGLSFYGYTF. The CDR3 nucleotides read TGTGCCAGCCGGGGCCTCTCCTTCTATGGCTACACCTTC.

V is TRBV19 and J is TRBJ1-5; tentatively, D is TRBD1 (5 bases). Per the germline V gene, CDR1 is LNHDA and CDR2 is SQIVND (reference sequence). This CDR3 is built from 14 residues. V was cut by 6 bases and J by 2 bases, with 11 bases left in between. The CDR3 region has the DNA TGTGCCAGTAGCCCAACAGGCGGCAATCAGCCCCAGCATTTT. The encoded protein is CASSPTGGNQPQHF.

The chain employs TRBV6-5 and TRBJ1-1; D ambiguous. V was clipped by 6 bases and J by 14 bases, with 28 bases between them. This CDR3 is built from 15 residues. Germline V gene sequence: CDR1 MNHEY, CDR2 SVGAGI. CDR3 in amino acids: CASSQIWSGNGVGFF. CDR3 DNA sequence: TGTGCCAGCAGCCAAATTTGGAGCGGGAACGGGGTTGGCTTCTTT.

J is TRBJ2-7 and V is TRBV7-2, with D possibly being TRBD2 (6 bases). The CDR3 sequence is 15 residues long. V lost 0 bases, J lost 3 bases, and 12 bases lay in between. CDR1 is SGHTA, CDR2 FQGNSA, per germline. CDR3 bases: TGTGCCAGCAGCTTAGCAGGCGGGGATAACTACGAGCAGTACTTC. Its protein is CASSLAGGDNYEQYF.

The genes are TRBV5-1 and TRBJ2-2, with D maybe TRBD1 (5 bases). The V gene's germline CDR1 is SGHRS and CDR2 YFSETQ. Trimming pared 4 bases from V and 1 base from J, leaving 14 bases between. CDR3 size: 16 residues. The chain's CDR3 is CASSEQVAVNTGELFF. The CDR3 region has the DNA TGCGCCAGCAGCGAACAGGTGGCAGTGAACACCGGGGAGCTGTTTTTT.

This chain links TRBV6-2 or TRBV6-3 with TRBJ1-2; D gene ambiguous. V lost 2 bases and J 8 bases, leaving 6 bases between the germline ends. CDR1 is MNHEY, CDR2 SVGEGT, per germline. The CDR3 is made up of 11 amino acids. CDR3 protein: CASSYMGGYTF. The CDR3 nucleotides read TGTGCCAGCAGTTACATGGGCGGCTACACCTTC.

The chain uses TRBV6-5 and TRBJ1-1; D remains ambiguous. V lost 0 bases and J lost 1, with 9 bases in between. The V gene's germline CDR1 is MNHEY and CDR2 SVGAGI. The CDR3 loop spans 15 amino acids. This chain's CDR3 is CASSYSRRKNTEAFF. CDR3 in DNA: TGTGCCAGCAGTTACTCGAGACGGAAGAACACTGAAGCTTTCTTT.

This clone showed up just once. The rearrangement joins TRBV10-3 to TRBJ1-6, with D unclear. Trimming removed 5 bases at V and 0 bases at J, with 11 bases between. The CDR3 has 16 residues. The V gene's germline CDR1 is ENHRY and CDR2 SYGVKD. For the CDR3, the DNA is TGTGCCATCAGTCTAGGTGGGAGCTCCTATAATTCACCCCTCCACTTT. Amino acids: CAISLGGSSYNSPLHF.

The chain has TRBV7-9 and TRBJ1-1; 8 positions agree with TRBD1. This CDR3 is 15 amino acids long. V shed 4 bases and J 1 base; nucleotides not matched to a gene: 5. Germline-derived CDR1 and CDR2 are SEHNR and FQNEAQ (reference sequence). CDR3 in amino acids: CASSSDRAGNTEAFF. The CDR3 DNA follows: TGTGCCAGCAGCTCGGACAGGGCGGGGAACACTGAAGCTTTCTTT.

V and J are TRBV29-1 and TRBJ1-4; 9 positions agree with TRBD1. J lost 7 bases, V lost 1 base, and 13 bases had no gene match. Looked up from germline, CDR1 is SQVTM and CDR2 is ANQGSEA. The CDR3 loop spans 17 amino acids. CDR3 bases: TGCAGCGTTGAAGGCTATACCGGGACAGGGAAGAGTGAAAAACTGTTTTTT. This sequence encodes CSVEGYTGTGKSEKLFF.

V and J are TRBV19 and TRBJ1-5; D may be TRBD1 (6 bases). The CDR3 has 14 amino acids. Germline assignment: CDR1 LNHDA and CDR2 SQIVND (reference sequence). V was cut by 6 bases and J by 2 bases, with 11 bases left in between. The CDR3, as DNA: TGTGCCAGTAGGACTAACAGGGGCAATCAGCCCCAGCATTTT. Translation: CASRTNRGNQPQHF.

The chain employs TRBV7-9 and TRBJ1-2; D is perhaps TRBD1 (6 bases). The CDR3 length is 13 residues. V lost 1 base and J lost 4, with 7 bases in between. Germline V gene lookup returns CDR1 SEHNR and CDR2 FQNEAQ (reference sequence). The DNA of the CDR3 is TGTGCCAGCAGCTTAGGGACAGTCTATGGCTACACCTTC. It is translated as CASSLGTVYGYTF.

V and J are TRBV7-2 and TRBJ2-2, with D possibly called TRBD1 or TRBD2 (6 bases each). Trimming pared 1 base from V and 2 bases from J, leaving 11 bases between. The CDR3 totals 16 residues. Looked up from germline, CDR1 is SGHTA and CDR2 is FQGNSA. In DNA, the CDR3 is TGTGCCAGCAGCTTAGACGGGGGCCTTAACACCGGGGAGCTGTTTTTT. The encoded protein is CASSLDGGLNTGELFF.

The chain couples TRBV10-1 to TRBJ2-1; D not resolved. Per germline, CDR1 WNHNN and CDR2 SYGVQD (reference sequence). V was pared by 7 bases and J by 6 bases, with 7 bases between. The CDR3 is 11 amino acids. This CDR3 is CASTDGNEQFF. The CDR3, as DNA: TGCGCCAGCACGGACGGCAATGAGCAGTTCTTC.

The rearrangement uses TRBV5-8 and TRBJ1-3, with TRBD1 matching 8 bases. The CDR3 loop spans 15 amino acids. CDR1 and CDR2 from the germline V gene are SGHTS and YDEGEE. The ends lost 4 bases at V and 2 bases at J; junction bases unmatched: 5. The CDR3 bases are TGTGCCAGCAGCCCGACAGGGGATCCTGGAAACACCATATATTTT. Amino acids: CASSPTGDPGNTIYF.

CDR3: CASSELHLTGADTEAFF. CDR3 DNA sequence: TGTGCCAGCAGCGAACTCCACTTGACAGGGGCCGACACTGAAGCTTTCTTT. The genes are TRBV2 and TRBJ1-1, with 8 positions matching TRBD1. Germline lookup yields CDR1 SNHLY and CDR2 FYNNEI. This CDR3 spans 17 amino acids. The V gene end was trimmed by 6 bases and the J gene end by 3 bases; junction bases not matched to a gene: 15.

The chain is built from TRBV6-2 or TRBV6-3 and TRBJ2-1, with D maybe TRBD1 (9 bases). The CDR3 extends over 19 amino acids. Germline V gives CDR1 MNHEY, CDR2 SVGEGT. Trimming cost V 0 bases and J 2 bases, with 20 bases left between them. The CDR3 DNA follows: TGTGCCAGCAGTTACTCGACGGGGGGGACAGGGCAACCCTACAATGAGCAGTTCTTC. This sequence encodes CASSYSTGGTGQPYNEQFF.

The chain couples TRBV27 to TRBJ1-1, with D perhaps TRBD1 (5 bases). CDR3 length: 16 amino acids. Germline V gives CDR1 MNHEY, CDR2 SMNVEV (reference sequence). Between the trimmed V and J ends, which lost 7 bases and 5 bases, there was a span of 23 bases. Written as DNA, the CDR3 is TGTGCCAGCACCCGAGGGGACCGGGGGGAAGGTACTGAAGCTTTCTTT. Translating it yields CASTRGDRGEGTEAFF.

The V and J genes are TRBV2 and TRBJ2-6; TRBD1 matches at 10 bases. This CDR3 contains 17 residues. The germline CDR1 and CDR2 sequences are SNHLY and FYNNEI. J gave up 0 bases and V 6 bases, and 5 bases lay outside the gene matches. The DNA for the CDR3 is TGTGCCAGCAGGGAGACAGGGGGCTCCTCTGGGGCCAACGTCCTGACTTTC. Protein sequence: CASRETGGSSGANVLTF. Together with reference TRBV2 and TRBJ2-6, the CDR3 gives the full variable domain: EPEVTQTPSHQVTQMGQEVILRCVPISNHLYFYWYRQILGQKVEFLVSFYNNEISEKSEIFDDQFSVERPDGSNFTLKIRSTKLEDSAMYFCASRETGGSSGANVLTFGAGSRLTVL.

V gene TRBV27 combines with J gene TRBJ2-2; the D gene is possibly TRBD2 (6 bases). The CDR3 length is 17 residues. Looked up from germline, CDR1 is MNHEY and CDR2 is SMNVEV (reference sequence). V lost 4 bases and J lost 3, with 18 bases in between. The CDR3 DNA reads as TGTGCCAGCAGTTCCAAGCCCGCTAGCGATTACACCGGGGAGCTGTTTTTT. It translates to CASSSKPASDYTGELFF.

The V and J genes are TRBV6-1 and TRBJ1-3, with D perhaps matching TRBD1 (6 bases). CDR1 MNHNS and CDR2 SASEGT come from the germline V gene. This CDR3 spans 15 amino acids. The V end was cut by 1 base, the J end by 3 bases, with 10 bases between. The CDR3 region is CASSEVGGGGNTIYF. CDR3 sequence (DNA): TGTGCCAGCAGTGAAGTGGGGGGCGGTGGAAACACCATATATTTT.

CDR3 DNA sequence: TGTGCCAGCAGCAGGGCACAAGAGACCCAGTACTTC. It yields the protein CASSRAQETQYF. This chain joins TRBV11-3 and TRBJ2-5; unclear D gene. The germline V and J ends were trimmed by 5 bases and 2 bases, with 6 bases remaining between them. Germline V lookup: CDR1 SGHNT, CDR2 YENEEA. The CDR3 covers 12 residues.

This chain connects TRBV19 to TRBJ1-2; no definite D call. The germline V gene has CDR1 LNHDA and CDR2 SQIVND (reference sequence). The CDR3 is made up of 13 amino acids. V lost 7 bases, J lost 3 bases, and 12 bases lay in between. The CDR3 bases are TGTGCCAGTAACAGCGCACCTTACTATGGCTACACCTTC. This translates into CASNSAPYYGYTF.

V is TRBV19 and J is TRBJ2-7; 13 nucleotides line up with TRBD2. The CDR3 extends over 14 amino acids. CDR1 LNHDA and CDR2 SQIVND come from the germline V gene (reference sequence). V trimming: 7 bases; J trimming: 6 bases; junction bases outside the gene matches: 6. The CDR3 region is CASKGLAGVGEQYF. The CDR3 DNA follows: TGTGCCAGTAAAGGACTAGCGGGAGTGGGCGAGCAGTACTTC.

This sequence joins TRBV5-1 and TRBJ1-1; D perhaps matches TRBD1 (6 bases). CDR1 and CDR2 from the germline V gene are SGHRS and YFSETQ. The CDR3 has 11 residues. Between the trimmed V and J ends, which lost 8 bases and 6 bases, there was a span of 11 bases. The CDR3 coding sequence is TGCGCCAGTCGACAGGACGCTGAAGCTTTCTTT. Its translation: CASRQDAEAFF. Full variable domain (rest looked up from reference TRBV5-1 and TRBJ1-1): KAGVTQTPRYLIKTRGQQVTLSCSPISGHRSVSWYQQTPGQGLQFLFEYFSETQRNKGNFPGRFSGRQFSNSRSEMNVSTLELGDSALYLCASRQDAEAFFGQGTRLTVV.

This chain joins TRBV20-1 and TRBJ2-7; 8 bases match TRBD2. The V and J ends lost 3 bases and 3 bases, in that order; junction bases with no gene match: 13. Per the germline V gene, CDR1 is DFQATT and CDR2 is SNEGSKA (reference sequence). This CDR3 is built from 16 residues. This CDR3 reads CSASRSGRAEGYEQYF. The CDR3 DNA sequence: TGCAGTGCTAGTCGATCCGGGAGGGCCGAGGGCTACGAGCAGTACTTC.